This TCR beta chain was profiled in a study of blood T cell repertoires in COVID-19. The wider study: T cells, B-cell-depleted T cells, or PBMCs supplied cDNA or gDNA.

The table lists this clone with a count of one. Assay used: immunoSEQ multiplex PCR; TCRdb lists only in-frame clones, some missing. The data show 350,000 or so clones, about four fifths seen once. From germline, CDR1 is MDHEN and CDR2 SYDVKM. Trimming took off 2 bases at V and 7 bases at J, with 17 bases between the two ends. This CDR3 is built from 15 residues. This sequence was found in a man aged 25 to 40 with active or convalescent COVID-19. Sequencing was done on a sample of peripheral blood. The V call is TRBV28, the J call TRBJ1-1; unclear D gene. DNA of the CDR3: TGTGCCAGCAGTTTAATCGCCGATGGTACCGGTGAAGCTTTCTTT. Translating gives CASSLIADGTGEAFF.